The rows below give T cell receptor beta chains drawn from one sample of a study of T cell clonotyping in hematopoietic cell transplantation. The protocol was immunoSEQ multiplex PCR, while the TCRdb copy is restricted to in-frame clones and leaves out a portion. The sample carries around 7,500 clones, roughly nine tenths recorded once. This material consisted of PBMCs, taken 180 days after allogeneic stem cell transplant. Receptor source: a female patient aged 50-59 years who had an allogeneic stem cell transplant from an unrelated donor, so the T cells may come from the graft donor. Some clones in this sample may be carry-over from other donors' samples. Both conserved end residues are part of each CDR3. D genes are given only for firm matches. Clone size is shown for a subset of rows, as once, few, many or a class of expanded clone.

clone_size	v_call	j_call	d_call	cdr3_nt	cdr3_aa
-	TRBV10-1	TRBJ2-1	-	TGCGCCAGAAGACATCATTGCGGCAATGAGCAGTTCTTC	CARRHHCGNEQFF
-	TRBV7-8	TRBJ2-3	TRBD2	TGTGCCAGCAGCCACCGCGGGGGGCTGAGCACAGATACGCAGTATTTT	CASSHRGGLSTDTQYF
-	TRBV27	TRBJ2-5	-	TGTGCCAGCATTTGGGAGACCCAGTACTTC	CASIWETQYF
-	TRBV9	TRBJ2-3	TRBD2	TGTGCCAGCAGCACTAGCGGAACCACAGATACGCAGTATTTT	CASSTSGTTDTQYF
-	TRBV7-6	TRBJ1-5	-	TGTGCCAGCAGCTTAGGGGCAGCCGGGAGCAATCAGCCCCAGCATTTT	CASSLGAAGSNQPQHF
-	TRBV12-5	TRBJ2-7	-	TGTGCTAGTGGCTCCGGACAACTCTACTCCTACGAGCAGTACTTC	CASGSGQLYSYEQYF
-	TRBV10-2	TRBJ1-2	-	TGCGCCAGCAGTTCCGACCGGGGCTACACCTTC	CASSSDRGYTF
-	TRBV27	TRBJ2-3	TRBD1	TGTGCCAGCAGTCCCCAACCCCGGGACAGACGGAGAAATACGCAGTATTTT	CASSPQPRDRRRNTQYF
-	TRBV5-6	TRBJ2-1	-	TGTGCCAGCAGCCCCGGACCCTACAATGAGCAGTTCTTC	CASSPGPYNEQFF
-	TRBV7-2	TRBJ2-3	TRBD2	TGTGCCAGCAGCTTCCAAGCGGGGGCTGGCACAGATACGCAGTATTTT	CASSFQAGAGTDTQYF
-	TRBV25-1	TRBJ1-1	-	TGTGCCAGCAGTGGTAGGGGAAGGGGCCCGAACACTGAAGCTTTCTTT	CASSGRGRGPNTEAFF
-	TRBV7-8	TRBJ2-3	TRBD2	TGTGCCAGCAGCTTAAAAAGCGGGGGGGCTTTCGCAGATACGCAGTATTTT	CASSLKSGGAFADTQYF
-	TRBV19	TRBJ2-1	TRBD1	TGTGCCAGTAGGGACAGGGAAAATGAGCAGTTCTTC	CASRDRENEQFF
once	TRBV18	TRBJ1-1	TRBD1	TGTGCCAGCTTCCTCAGACAGGGAGGGAACACTGAAGCTTTCTTT	CASFLRQGGNTEAFF
-	TRBV27	TRBJ2-5	-	TGTGCCAGCAGCTCCTGGGACCAAGAGACCCAGTACTTC	CASSSWDQETQYF
-	TRBV5-1	TRBJ2-3	-	TGCGCCAGCAGCTTGATCGGAGATACGCAGTATTTT	CASSLIGDTQYF
-	TRBV11-2	TRBJ2-5	TRBD2	TGTGCCAGCAGGACAGGGGCTAGCGGGAGCCAAGAGACCCAGTACTTC	CASRTGASGSQETQYF
few	TRBV19	TRBJ1-1	-	TGTGCCAGTAGTATAGATGGGGGAGCCTTTATGAACACTGAAGCTTTCTTT	CASSIDGGAFMNTEAFF
-	TRBV7-9	TRBJ2-3	-	TGTGCCAGCAGCTTAGATACTAGCACAGATACGCAGTATTTT	CASSLDTSTDTQYF
-	TRBV1	TRBJ2-7	-	TGCACCAGCAGCCAAGATCGGTCGGGCGCAGCGGGAGGGCCTTACGAGCAGTACTTC	CTSSQDRSGAAGGPYEQYF
few	TRBV6-5	TRBJ1-5	TRBD1	TGTGCCAGCAGCCCACAGGGGAGGAATCAGCCCCAGCATTTT	CASSPQGRNQPQHF
-	TRBV2	TRBJ2-3	TRBD2	TGTGCCAGCAGTGAGCCTATGGGAGGGGCGGTCCTCACAGATACGCAGTATTTT	CASSEPMGGAVLTDTQYF
-	TRBV28	TRBJ1-3	-	TGTGCCAGCAGCGAAGCCGGGACTCCGCTTGGAAACACCATATATTTT	CASSEAGTPLGNTIYF
-	TRBV2	TRBJ2-3	-	TGTGCCAGCAGCCAGGGCACAGATACGCAGTATTTT	CASSQGTDTQYF
-	TRBV4-1	TRBJ1-5	TRBD1	TGCGCCAGCAGCCACCGCCGGACAGGGACAGAGCCCCAGCATTTT	CASSHRRTGTEPQHF
-	TRBV5-1	TRBJ2-7	-	TGCGCCAGCAGCCCGCGGACGGGCGCGGGGGAGCAGTACTTC	CASSPRTGAGEQYF